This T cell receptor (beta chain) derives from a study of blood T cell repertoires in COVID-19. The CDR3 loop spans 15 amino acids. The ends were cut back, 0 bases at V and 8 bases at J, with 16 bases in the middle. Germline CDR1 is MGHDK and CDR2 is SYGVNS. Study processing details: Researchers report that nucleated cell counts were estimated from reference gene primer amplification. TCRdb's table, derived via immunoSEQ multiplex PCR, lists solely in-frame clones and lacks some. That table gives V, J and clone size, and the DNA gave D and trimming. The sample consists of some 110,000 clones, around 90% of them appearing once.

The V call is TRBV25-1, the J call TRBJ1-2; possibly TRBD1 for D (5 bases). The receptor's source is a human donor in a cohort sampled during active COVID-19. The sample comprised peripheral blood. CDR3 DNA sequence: TGTGCCAGCAGTGAATATGGTGGGAGGGGCCGAGGCTACACCTTC. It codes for CASSEYGGRGRGYTF.